The next 18 T cell receptor beta chains were all read from a single sample in a study of blood T cell repertoires in COVID-19. The repertoire was sequenced with immunoSEQ multiplex PCR; TCRdb's copy has only in-frame clones and lacks some. The repertoire includes roughly 190,000 clones, about 85% of them detected once, and 20% to 25% sits in the top ten. Sequences were obtained from peripheral blood. The receptors were gathered from a man aged 55 to 70 with active or convalescent COVID-19.

The chain carries TRBV20-1 and TRBJ1-2; D is ambiguous. The CDR3 runs 12 residues. V was trimmed by 3 bases and J by 1 base, leaving 6 bases between them. The V gene's germline CDR1 is DFQATT and CDR2 SNEGSKA (reference sequence). The CDR3 spells CSASYINYGYTF. CDR3 coding DNA: TGCAGTGCTAGTTACATTAACTATGGCTACACCTTC.

This chain links TRBV6-5 with TRBJ1-6; unclear D gene. V lost 6 bases to trimming and J lost 0 bases, with 9 bases between them. Germline loops: CDR1 MNHEY, CDR2 SVGAGI. CDR3 length: 15 residues. The CDR3 DNA reads as TGTGCCAGCAGAAGAGTCGGCTCCTATAATTCACCCCTCCACTTT. Translated: CASRRVGSYNSPLHF.

CDR3 in amino acids: CASSHGGATGNTIYF. The CDR3 region has the DNA TGTGCCAGCAGCCATGGGGGCGCGACTGGAAACACCATATATTTT. The V call is TRBV11-2, the J call TRBJ1-3, with a tentative D call TRBD1 (6 bases). Trimming shortened V by 5 bases and J by 2 bases, and 13 bases separated the two germline ends. The CDR3 length is 15 residues. CDR1 SGHAT and CDR2 FQNNGV come from the germline V gene.

The V and J genes are TRBV7-9 and TRBJ2-1; no clear D. Germline values: CDR1 SEHNR, CDR2 FQNEAQ (reference sequence). The CDR3 runs to 11 residues. Trimming stripped 1 base from V and 8 bases from J, with 3 bases between. CDR3 bases: TGTGCCAGCAGCTTAGAGCATGAGCAGTTCTTC. Translated, it gives CASSLEHEQFF.

J is TRBJ2-5 and V is TRBV7-2; 7 bases agree with TRBD2. Germline loops: CDR1 SGHTA, CDR2 FQGNSA. V gave up 4 bases and J gave up 4 bases; unmatched junction bases: 6. CDR3 size: 14 residues. The chain's CDR3 is CASSSRLAGETQYF. CDR3 nucleotides: TGTGCCAGCAGCTCCCGACTAGCTGGAGAGACCCAGTACTTC.

This clone was observed a few times. This chain uses TRBV2 with TRBJ1-3, with 7 bases that match TRBD1. Per the germline V gene, CDR1 is SNHLY and CDR2 is FYNNEI. The CDR3 has 14 residues. Germline trimming cut 6 bases from V and 4 bases from J; bases unmatched to any gene: 6. CDR3 coding DNA: TGTGCCAGCAGCGCCGGGACAGCAGGAAACACCATATATTTT. Its protein product is CASSAGTAGNTIYF.

The chain's CDR3 is CASSWGGRTGAYEQYF. Written as DNA, the CDR3 is TGTGCCAGCAGCTGGGGGGGAAGGACAGGGGCCTACGAGCAGTACTTC. The chain couples TRBV11-2 to TRBJ2-7; TRBD1 matches 9 bases. Trimming removed 4 bases from V and 2 bases from J; junction bases left unmatched: 9. Germline V lookup: CDR1 SGHAT, CDR2 FQNNGV. The CDR3 spans 16 residues.

The chain joins TRBV5-4 to TRBJ2-7, with 9 nucleotides matching TRBD1. Germline-derived CDR1 and CDR2 are SGHNT and YYREEE (reference sequence). The J segment lost 5 bases and the V segment lost 1 base, leaving 4 bases of the junction unmatched. The CDR3 loop spans 14 amino acids. CDR3 residues: CASSLWDRAHEQYF. The CDR3 DNA sequence: TGTGCCAGCAGCTTGTGGGACAGGGCCCACGAGCAGTACTTC. The full variable domain, with the rest looked up from reference TRBV5-4 and TRBJ2-7, is ETGVTQSPTHLIKTRGQQVTLRCSSQSGHNTVSWYQQALGQGPQFIFQYYREEENGRGNFPPRFSGLQFPNYSSELNVNALELDDSALYLCASSLWDRAHEQYFGPGTRLTVT.

This chain connects TRBV4-2 to TRBJ2-7, with D tentatively TRBD1 (5 bases). The CDR3 loop spans 14 amino acids. V was clipped by 0 bases and J by 3 bases, with 9 bases between them. Germline assignment: CDR1 LGHNA and CDR2 YNFKEQ. This CDR3 reads CASSQDAGLYEQYF. CDR3 coding DNA: TGTGCCAGCAGCCAAGATGCAGGGCTCTACGAGCAGTACTTC.

This sequence joins TRBV6-1 and TRBJ2-2, with 10 bases aligning to TRBD2. Losses at the gene ends were 4 bases for V and 4 bases for J; bases not matched to a gene: 9. Germline values: CDR1 MNHNS, CDR2 SASEGT. CDR3 length: 17 amino acids. The DNA for the CDR3 is TGTGCCAGCAGTGGAGCGGGGGGGCCTTGGGTCACCGGGGAGCTGTTTTTT. This translates into CASSGAGGPWVTGELFF.

J is TRBJ1-4 and V is TRBV6-6; D is possibly TRBD1 (5 bases). The germline V gene has CDR1 MNHNY and CDR2 SVGAGI (reference sequence). V lost 2 bases and J 8 bases, leaving 12 bases between the germline ends. CDR3 length equals 14 residues. CDR3: CASSYGGTEEKLFF. DNA for the CDR3: TGTGCCAGCAGTTACGGCGGGACTGAGGAAAAACTGTTTTTT.

This clone occurred once. The DNA of the CDR3 is TGTGCCAGCAGCCCCTGGGGAGGGGGGGTCGAGCAGTACTTC. This codes for CASSPWGGGVEQYF. The genes are TRBV7-2 and TRBJ2-7; possible D gene TRBD2, 7 bases. This CDR3 comprises 14 residues. V was trimmed by 5 bases and J by 6 bases, leaving 17 bases between them. In germline, CDR1 is SGHTA, CDR2 FQGNSA.

This chain joins TRBV7-9 and TRBJ2-5; possibly TRBD2 for D (5 bases). V lost 5 bases and J 5 bases, leaving 9 bases between the germline ends. Germline CDR1 reads SEHNR; CDR2 reads FQNEAQ (reference sequence). The CDR3 is 12 amino acids. CDR3 nucleotides: TGTGCCAGCAGCGCGCGGGCGGAGACCCAGTACTTC. Its protein is CASSARAETQYF.

The V gene is TRBV27, the J gene TRBJ1-1; D perhaps matches TRBD1 (6 bases). CDR3 length: 15 residues. V was shortened by 4 bases and J by 4 bases, with 16 bases between the two germline ends. CDR1 MNHEY and CDR2 SMNVEV come from the germline V gene (reference sequence). The CDR3 here is CASSSQGSRGTEAFF. CDR3 nucleotides: TGTGCCAGCAGTTCACAGGGAAGTAGAGGCACTGAAGCTTTCTTT.

This chain links TRBV6-1 with TRBJ2-1; TRBD2 agrees at 11 bases. V trimming: 3 bases; J trimming: 9 bases; junction bases outside the gene matches: 7. The CDR3 covers 15 residues. Germline CDR1 is MNHNS and CDR2 is SASEGT. This chain's CDR3 is CASSDPGLAVLEQFF. As DNA, the CDR3 is TGTGCCAGCAGTGACCCGGGACTAGCGGTTCTTGAGCAGTTCTTC.

V is TRBV10-2 and J is TRBJ1-5, with D possibly matching TRBD1 (6 bases). The V gene's germline CDR1 is WSHSY and CDR2 SAAADI. Trimming cost V 6 bases and J 4 bases, with 16 bases left between them. The CDR3 length is 15 residues. CDR3: CASRETGGQNQPQHF. DNA of the CDR3: TGCGCCAGCAGAGAGACAGGTGGGCAGAATCAGCCCCAGCATTTT.

This chain links TRBV19 with TRBJ1-6; the D is unclear. This CDR3 is 14 amino acids long. Germline assignment: CDR1 LNHDA and CDR2 SQIVND (reference sequence). V dropped 3 bases and J dropped 9 bases, with 12 bases sitting between them. The CDR3 loop is CASSIGSRGSPLHF. DNA of the CDR3: TGTGCCAGTAGTATCGGGAGCCGGGGTTCACCCCTCCACTTT.

The chain joins TRBV30 to TRBJ2-5; 16 bases are shared with TRBD2. Germline V gives CDR1 GTSNPN, CDR2 SVGIG (reference sequence). The V segment lost 0 bases and the J segment 1 base; nucleotides outside the gene matches: 8. The CDR3 runs to 19 residues. The CDR3: CAWSVLLGLAGGIQETQYF. As DNA, the CDR3 is TGTGCCTGGAGTGTCCTATTGGGACTAGCGGGGGGGATCCAAGAGACCCAGTACTTC.